The clone carrying this TCR beta chain was observed at least ten times. Its antigen is currently unknown. Unique molecular identifiers were built into the TCRbeta library. TCRdb processed the PCR reads anew with MiXCR; each CDR3 protein has one entry. The table lists about 150,000 distinct CDR3 sequences, 8.8% of them singletons, with about a sixth in the top ten. Germline CDR1 reads LGHNA; CDR2 reads YNFKEQ. The CDR3 has 14 amino acids. Trimming pared 4 bases from V and 5 bases from J, leaving 14 bases between. The data are from a study of T-cell reconstitution after alpha-beta-depleted transplantation in children. General study points: At the one-year point after transplant, T-cell counts and TCRbeta diversity were found to come mostly from T cells that had been newly produced.

The sequence came from a female patient aged 2-9 years who had a stem cell transplant for congenital amegakaryocytic thrombocytopenia, so the T cells may come from the graft donor. The source material was PBMCs, mostly from graft donor cells, sampled 180 days after TCRalphabeta/CD19-depleted stem cell transplant. This sequence joins TRBV4-2 and TRBJ1-1; a possible D gene is TRBD1 (5 bases). Here the CDR3 reads CASSPTIQGTEAFF. CDR3 DNA sequence: TGTGCCAGCAGCCCGACCATTCAGGGAACTGAAGCTTTCTTT.